A selection of T cell receptor beta chains follows, all from one sample in a study of shared clonotypes between healthy human individuals. TCRdb's table, derived via immunoSEQ multiplex PCR, lists solely in-frame clones and lacks some. Of roughly 1.4 million clones listed, approximately 98.5% are singletons. Material: naive CD4+ T cells sorted from blood. These TCRs come from a man aged 30-40 years in good health. Each CDR3 is given with its conserved first and last residue. The D gene is left open where the match is weak. For some rows the clone size is stated as once, few or many, or as a class when expanded; others skip it.

V gene	J gene	D gene	clone size	CDR3 DNA	CDR3 protein
TRBV18	TRBJ2-1	NA	NA	TGTGCCAGCTCACAGGGGCCCATCATGGAGCAGTTCTTC	CASSQGPIMEQFF
TRBV25-1	TRBJ2-7	NA	NA	TGTGCCAGCAGTGAACTAACCGGCCCGGGTGGAAACTCCTACGAGCAGTACTTC	CASSELTGPGGNSYEQYF
TRBV28	TRBJ2-7	TRBD2	NA	TGTGCCAGCAGTTCTACTAGCGGGAGGAGATCCGAGCAGTACTTC	CASSSTSGRRSEQYF
TRBV11-2	TRBJ2-7	TRBD2	NA	TGTGCCAGCACCGGACTAGCGGGAGCCTTGGTGCAGTACTTC	CASTGLAGALVQYF
TRBV5-1	TRBJ2-7	TRBD1	NA	TGCGCCAGCAGCTTGGCCCCACAGGGGAAGGCGTACGAGCAGTACTTC	CASSLAPQGKAYEQYF
TRBV5-6	TRBJ2-3	TRBD2	once	TGTGCCAGCAGCTTTGGTGGGGAGGGGGATACGCAGTATTTT	CASSFGGEGDTQYF
TRBV7-6	TRBJ1-4	NA	NA	TGTGCCAGCAGCTTAGGTTTCAGGCGCTCCCATGAAAAACTGTTTTTT	CASSLGFRRSHEKLFF
TRBV5-1	TRBJ2-7	NA	NA	TGCGCCAGCAGCTTGGTATCACAAGGACCCTACGAGCAGTACTTC	CASSLVSQGPYEQYF
TRBV5-4	TRBJ2-5	NA	NA	TGTGCCAGCAGCTCCCCGGGGGACAGTAGAGAGACCCAGTACTTC	CASSSPGDSRETQYF
TRBV14	TRBJ2-1	NA	NA	TGTGCCAGCAGCCAAGACTGGGGAAGCGGAGCCTACAATGAGCAGTTCTTC	CASSQDWGSGAYNEQFF
TRBV15	TRBJ1-1	NA	NA	TGTGCCACCAGCAGGCCGGGCACTGAAGCTTTCTTT	CATSRPGTEAFF
TRBV5-1	TRBJ2-5	NA	NA	TGCGCCAGCAGCCAAGCCACAGGAGAGACCCAGTACTTC	CASSQATGETQYF
TRBV5-5	TRBJ1-5	NA	NA	TGTGCCAGCAGCTTGGAGTGGACGAAAGTTCAACCCCAGCATTTT	CASSLEWTKVQPQHF
TRBV6-6	TRBJ2-7	NA	once	TGTGCCAGCAGTTCATCAGGGACCCCCGCCTACGAGCAGTACTTC	CASSSSGTPAYEQYF
TRBV5-1	TRBJ2-3	NA	NA	TGCGCCAGCAGCTTGGCGCAGCTGTACACAGATACGCAGTATTTT	CASSLAQLYTDTQYF
TRBV20-1	TRBJ1-1	NA	once	TGCAGTGCATCACGGTTTAGTGAAGCTTTCTTT	CSASRFSEAFF
TRBV7-4	TRBJ2-3	TRBD2	NA	TGTGCCAGCAGCTGGGGGACTAGCGGTGCTTTCGTGCGAAGCACAGATACGCAGTATTTT	CASSWGTSGAFVRSTDTQYF
TRBV7-2	TRBJ2-5	TRBD1	NA	TGTGCCAGCAGCTTAGGGACAGGGTTCGGAGAGACCCAGTACTTC	CASSLGTGFGETQYF
TRBV21-1	TRBJ2-7	NA	NA	TGTGCCAGCAGCAAAGGGACAGGGGTGCAGTACTTC	CASSKGTGVQYF
TRBV7-8	TRBJ2-6	NA	NA	TGTGCCAGCAGCTTCCGGCCCTCTGGGGCCAACGTCCTGACTTTC	CASSFRPSGANVLTF
TRBV6-6	TRBJ2-7	NA	NA	TGTGCCAGCAGTTACCCTGGAGACAGCTACGAGCAGTACTTC	CASSYPGDSYEQYF
TRBV18	TRBJ2-5	NA	NA	TGTGCCAGCTCACCACCGGGTGGGGAGACCCAGTACTTC	CASSPPGGETQYF
TRBV5-6	TRBJ2-5	NA	NA	TGTGCCAGCAAAACTCCGGGACTGCAAGAGACCCAGTACTTC	CASKTPGLQETQYF
TRBV5-1	TRBJ1-2	NA	NA	TGCGCCAGCACTGCCGGCCCCCACGATGGCTACACCTTC	CASTAGPHDGYTF
TRBV29-1	TRBJ2-5	NA	NA	TGCAGCGCTTGGGACGGAGGGGAGACCCAGTACTTC	CSAWDGGETQYF
TRBV19	TRBJ2-3	TRBD2	NA	TGTGCCAGTAGTCCTTCACGGGGACTAGCGGGAACAGATACGCAGTATTTT	CASSPSRGLAGTDTQYF
TRBV28	TRBJ1-4	NA	NA	TGTGCCAGCAGTTTAGACAGAAGGGGACTGTTTTTT	CASSLDRRGLFF
TRBV5-4	TRBJ1-1	NA	NA	TGTGCCAGCAGCCCGAGGGTTTCGGGCACTGAAGCTTTCTTT	CASSPRVSGTEAFF
TRBV2	TRBJ2-1	NA	NA	TGTGCCAGCAGTGACAGGACCAGGGAGGATGAGCAGTTCTTC	CASSDRTREDEQFF
TRBV7-9	TRBJ1-2	TRBD1	NA	TGTGCCAGCAGCTTAATGAGGGACAGGGGGCTTGGCTACACCTTC	CASSLMRDRGLGYTF
TRBV18	TRBJ2-7	NA	NA	TGTGCCAGCTCAGGGGTCAGATACGAGCAGTACTTC	CASSGVRYEQYF
TRBV6-1	TRBJ2-3	NA	NA	TGTGCCAGCAGCCCAGGACAGAGCACAGATACGCAGTATTTT	CASSPGQSTDTQYF
TRBV10-1	TRBJ2-1	NA	once	TGCGCCAGCAGTGAATCCTACAATGAGCAGTTCTTC	CASSESYNEQFF
TRBV13	TRBJ1-1	TRBD1	NA	TGTGCCAGCAGCGTACGTTCGGGACAGGGGAGGACTGAAGCTTTCTTT	CASSVRSGQGRTEAFF
TRBV7-3	TRBJ2-7	TRBD1	NA	TGTGCCAGCAGCTTGGGGCAGGGGGCTTACGAGCAGTACTTC	CASSLGQGAYEQYF
TRBV6-1	TRBJ2-5	TRBD2	NA	TGTGCCAGCAGTGCGAGATTCGGCGGGGGTACCCAAGAGACCCAGTACTTC	CASSARFGGGTQETQYF
TRBV29-1	TRBJ2-1	TRBD2	NA	TGCAGCGTGAGCGGAAGGCTAGCGGGAGCCAGTGAGCAGTTCTTC	CSVSGRLAGASEQFF
TRBV2	TRBJ2-7	NA	NA	TGTGCCAGCACAAGGCCGTCGGGCTACGAGCAGTACTTC	CASTRPSGYEQYF
TRBV7-8	TRBJ1-1	NA	NA	TGTGCCAGCAGCTTAGCGGGGGTGATCACTGAAGCTTTCTTT	CASSLAGVITEAFF
TRBV14	TRBJ1-2	NA	NA	TGTGCCAGCAGCCAAACGGACAGACCTAACTATGGCTACACCTTC	CASSQTDRPNYGYTF
TRBV11-2	TRBJ2-5	TRBD2	NA	TGTGCCAGACCTAGCGGGAGGGCAGTAGAGACCCAGTACTTC	CARPSGRAVETQYF
TRBV4-3	TRBJ2-2	NA	once	TGCGCCAGCAGCCAAGACGCATCCGTAGACACCGGGGAGCTGTTTTTT	CASSQDASVDTGELFF
TRBV7-9	TRBJ1-2	NA	once	TGTGCCAGCACTAGGGCGGACTATGGCTACACCTTC	CASTRADYGYTF
TRBV11-2	TRBJ2-2	NA	NA	TGTGCCAGCAGCTTAGTTACGGGGACGGCCGGGGAGCTGTTTTTT	CASSLVTGTAGELFF
TRBV6-6	TRBJ1-4	NA	NA	TGTGCCAGCAGTTACCCTGGCAGGGACGGTGAAAAACTGTTTTTT	CASSYPGRDGEKLFF
TRBV14	TRBJ2-5	TRBD1	NA	TGTGCCAGCAGCCAATTCCGGGACAGGAAAGAGACCCAGTACTTC	CASSQFRDRKETQYF
TRBV7-7	TRBJ2-1	TRBD2	NA	TGTGCCAGCAGCAAGACTAGCGGGAAAGGCGTTGGTGAGCAGTTCTTC	CASSKTSGKGVGEQFF
TRBV5-1	TRBJ1-1	NA	NA	TGCGCCAGCAGCCTGACAGTGCACACTGAAGCTTTCTTT	CASSLTVHTEAFF
TRBV30	TRBJ2-1	TRBD2	NA	TGTGCCTGGAGTTCGACTAGCGGGCAACAGCAGTTCTTC	CAWSSTSGQQQFF
TRBV7-2	TRBJ1-1	NA	NA	TGTGCCAGCAGCTTGGGGGGGCGCACTGAAGCTTTCTTT	CASSLGGRTEAFF
TRBV28	TRBJ2-3	TRBD1	NA	TGTGCCACGGGGACAGGGTACACAGATACGCAGTATTTT	CATGTGYTDTQYF
TRBV2	TRBJ2-1	TRBD2	once	TGTGCCAGTAGCGGGAGCTCCTACAATGAGCAGTTCTTC	CASSGSSYNEQFF
TRBV27	TRBJ2-2	NA	NA	TGTGCCAGCAGATGGGACGCGATGGGCACCGGGGAGCTGTTTTTT	CASRWDAMGTGELFF
TRBV28	TRBJ1-2	NA	NA	TGTGCCAGCAGTTTGGGGGGGCGCGTATTTGGCTACACCTTC	CASSLGGRVFGYTF